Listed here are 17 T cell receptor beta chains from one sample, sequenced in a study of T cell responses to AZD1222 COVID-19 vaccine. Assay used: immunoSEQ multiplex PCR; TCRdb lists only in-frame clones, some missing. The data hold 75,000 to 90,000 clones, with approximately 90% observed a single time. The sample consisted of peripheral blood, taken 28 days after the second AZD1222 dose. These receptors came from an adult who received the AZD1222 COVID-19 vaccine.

CDR3 coding DNA: TGTGCCAGCAGCCGAGGGGCCGGCCGTAGCGGGGGCAATGAGCAGTTCTTC. Amino acid sequence: CASSRGAGRSGGNEQFF. The J gene is TRBJ2-1, the V gene TRBV4-2, with TRBD2 matching 9 bases. Trimming took 4 bases from V and 6 from J; bases not matched to a gene: 13. This CDR3 spans 17 amino acids. CDR1 is LGHNA, CDR2 YNFKEQ, per germline.

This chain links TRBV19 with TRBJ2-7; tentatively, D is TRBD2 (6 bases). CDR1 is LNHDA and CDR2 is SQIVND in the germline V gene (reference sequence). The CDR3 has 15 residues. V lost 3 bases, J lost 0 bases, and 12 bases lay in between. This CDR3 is CASSIGGTSSYEQYF. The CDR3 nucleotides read TGTGCCAGTAGTATTGGGGGGACCAGCTCCTACGAGCAGTACTTC. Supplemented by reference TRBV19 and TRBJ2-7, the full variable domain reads DGGITQSPKYLFRKEGQNVTLSCEQNLNHDAMYWYRQDPGQGLRLIYYSQIVNDFQKGDIAEGYSVSREKKESFPLTVTSAQKNPTAFYLCASSIGGTSSYEQYFGPGTRLTVT.

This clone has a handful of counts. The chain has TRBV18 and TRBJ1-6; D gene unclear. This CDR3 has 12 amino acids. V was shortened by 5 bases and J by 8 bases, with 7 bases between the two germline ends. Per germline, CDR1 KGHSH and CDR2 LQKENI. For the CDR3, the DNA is TGTGCCAGCTCATTTCCAGATTCACCCCTCCACTTT. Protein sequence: CASSFPDSPLHF. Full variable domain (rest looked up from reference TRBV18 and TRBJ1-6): NAGVMQNPRHLVRRRGQEARLRCSPMKGHSHVYWYRQLPEEGLKFMVYLQKENIIDESGMPKERFSAEFPKEGPSILRIQQVVRGDSAAYFCASSFPDSPLHFGNGTRLTVT.

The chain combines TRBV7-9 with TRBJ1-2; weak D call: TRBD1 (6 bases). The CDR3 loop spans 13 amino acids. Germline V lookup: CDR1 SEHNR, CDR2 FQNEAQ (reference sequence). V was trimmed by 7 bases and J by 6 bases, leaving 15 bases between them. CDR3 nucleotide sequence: TGTGCCAGCACCCTACTTTCAGGGGATGGCTACACCTTC. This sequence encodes CASTLLSGDGYTF.

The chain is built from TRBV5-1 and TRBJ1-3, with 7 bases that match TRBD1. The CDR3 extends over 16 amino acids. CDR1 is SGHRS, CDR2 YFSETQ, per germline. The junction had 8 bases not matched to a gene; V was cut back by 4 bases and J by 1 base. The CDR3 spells CASSLQGQPSGNTIYF. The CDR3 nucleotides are TGCGCCAGCAGCCTCCAGGGACAGCCTTCTGGAAACACCATATATTTT. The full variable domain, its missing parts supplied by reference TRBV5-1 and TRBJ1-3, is KAGVTQTPRYLIKTRGQQVTLSCSPISGHRSVSWYQQTPGQGLQFLFEYFSETQRNKGNFPGRFSGRQFSNSRSEMNVSTLELGDSALYLCASSLQGQPSGNTIYFGEGSWLTVV.

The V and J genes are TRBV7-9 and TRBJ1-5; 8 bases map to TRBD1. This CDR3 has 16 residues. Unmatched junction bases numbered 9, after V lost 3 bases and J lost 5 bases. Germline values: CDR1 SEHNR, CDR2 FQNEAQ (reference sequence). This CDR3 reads CASSFTSGQGHQPQHF. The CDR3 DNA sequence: TGTGCCAGCAGCTTCACGTCAGGACAGGGACATCAGCCCCAGCATTTT.

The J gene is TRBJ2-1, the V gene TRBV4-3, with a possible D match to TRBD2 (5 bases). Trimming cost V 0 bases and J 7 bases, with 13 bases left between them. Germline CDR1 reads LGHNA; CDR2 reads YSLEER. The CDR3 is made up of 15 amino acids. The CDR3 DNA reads TGCGCCAGCAGCCAAGATAGGGTAGCGAAGAATGAGCAGTTCTTC. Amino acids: CASSQDRVAKNEQFF.

The CDR3 region is CASSLFGAPATNEKLFF. The CDR3 DNA reads as TGTGCCAGCAGTCTTTTTGGGGCCCCTGCAACTAATGAAAAACTGTTTTTT. V usage is TRBV7-8 and J usage is TRBJ1-4; possibly TRBD1 for D (5 bases). Trimming took off 6 bases at V and 0 bases at J, with 17 bases between the two ends. CDR1 is SGHVS, CDR2 FQNEAQ, per germline. This CDR3 contains 17 residues.

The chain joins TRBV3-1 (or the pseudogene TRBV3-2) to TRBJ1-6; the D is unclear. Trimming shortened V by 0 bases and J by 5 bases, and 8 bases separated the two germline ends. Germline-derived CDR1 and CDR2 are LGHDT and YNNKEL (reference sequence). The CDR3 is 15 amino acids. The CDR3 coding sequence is TGTGCCAGCAGCCAAGAGGCAACAGATAATTCACCCCTCCACTTT. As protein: CASSQEATDNSPLHF.

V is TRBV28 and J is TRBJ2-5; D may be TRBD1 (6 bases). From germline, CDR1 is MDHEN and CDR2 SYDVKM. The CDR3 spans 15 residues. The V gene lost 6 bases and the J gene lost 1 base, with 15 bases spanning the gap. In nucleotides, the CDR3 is TGTGCCAGCAGGAAGCCGAAACAGGGCCAAGAGACCCAGTACTTC. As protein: CASRKPKQGQETQYF.

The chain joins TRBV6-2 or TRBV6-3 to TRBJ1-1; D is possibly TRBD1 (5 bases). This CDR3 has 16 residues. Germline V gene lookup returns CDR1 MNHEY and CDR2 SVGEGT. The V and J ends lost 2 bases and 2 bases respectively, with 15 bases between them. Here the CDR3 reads CASSYPLGRINTEAFF. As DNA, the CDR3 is TGTGCCAGCAGTTACCCACTGGGACGGATTAACACTGAAGCTTTCTTT.

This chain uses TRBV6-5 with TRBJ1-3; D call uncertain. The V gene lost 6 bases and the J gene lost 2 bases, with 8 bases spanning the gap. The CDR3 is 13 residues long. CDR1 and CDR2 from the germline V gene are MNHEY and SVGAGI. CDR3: CASSRTTGNTIYF. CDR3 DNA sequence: TGTGCCAGCAGCCGGACGACTGGAAACACCATATATTTT.

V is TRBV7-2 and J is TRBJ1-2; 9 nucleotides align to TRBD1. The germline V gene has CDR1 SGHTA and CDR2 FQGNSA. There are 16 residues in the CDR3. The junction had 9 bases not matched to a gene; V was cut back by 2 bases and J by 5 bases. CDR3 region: CASSLKGQGALYGYTF. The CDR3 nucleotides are TGTGCCAGCAGCTTAAAGGGACAGGGCGCCCTTTATGGCTACACCTTC.

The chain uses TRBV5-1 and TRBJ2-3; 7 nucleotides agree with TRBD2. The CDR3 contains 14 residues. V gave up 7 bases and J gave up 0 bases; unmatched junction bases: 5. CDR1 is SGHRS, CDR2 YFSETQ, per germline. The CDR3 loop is CASASGTSTDTQYF. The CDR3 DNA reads TGCGCCAGCGCTAGCGGAACTAGCACAGATACGCAGTATTTT. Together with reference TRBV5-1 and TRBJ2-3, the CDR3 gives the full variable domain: KAGVTQTPRYLIKTRGQQVTLSCSPISGHRSVSWYQQTPGQGLQFLFEYFSETQRNKGNFPGRFSGRQFSNSRSEMNVSTLELGDSALYLCASASGTSTDTQYFGPGTRLTVL.

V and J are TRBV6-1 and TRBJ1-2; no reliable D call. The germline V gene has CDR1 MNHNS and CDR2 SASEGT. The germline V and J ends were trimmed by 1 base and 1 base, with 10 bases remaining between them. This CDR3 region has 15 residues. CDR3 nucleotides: TGTGCCAGCAGTGAAGAGGAAAGAATTAACTATGGCTACACCTTC. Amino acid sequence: CASSEEERINYGYTF.

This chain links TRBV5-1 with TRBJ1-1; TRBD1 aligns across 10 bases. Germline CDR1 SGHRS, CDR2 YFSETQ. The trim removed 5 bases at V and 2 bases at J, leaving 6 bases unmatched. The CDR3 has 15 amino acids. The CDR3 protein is CASRYDRGHNTEAFF. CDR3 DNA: TGCGCCAGCAGATATGACAGGGGGCATAACACTGAAGCTTTCTTT.

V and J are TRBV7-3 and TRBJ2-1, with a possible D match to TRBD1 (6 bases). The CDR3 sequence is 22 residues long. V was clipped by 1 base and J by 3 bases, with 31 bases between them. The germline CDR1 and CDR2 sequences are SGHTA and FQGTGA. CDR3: CASSLIYQGQACPIHHYNEQFF. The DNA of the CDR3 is TGTGCCAGCAGCTTAATTTACCAGGGGCAGGCCTGCCCCATACACCACTACAATGAGCAGTTCTTC.